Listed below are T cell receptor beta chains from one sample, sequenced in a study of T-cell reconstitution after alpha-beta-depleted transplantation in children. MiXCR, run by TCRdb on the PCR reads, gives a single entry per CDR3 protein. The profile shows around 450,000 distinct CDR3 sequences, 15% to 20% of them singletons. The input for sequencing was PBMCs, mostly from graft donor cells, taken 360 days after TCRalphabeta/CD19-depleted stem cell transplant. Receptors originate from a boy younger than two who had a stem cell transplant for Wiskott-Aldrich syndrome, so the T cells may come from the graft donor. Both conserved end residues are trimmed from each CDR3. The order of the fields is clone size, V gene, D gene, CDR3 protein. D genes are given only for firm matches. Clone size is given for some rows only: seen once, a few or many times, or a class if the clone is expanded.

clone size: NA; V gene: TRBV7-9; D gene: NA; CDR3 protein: ASSLGVRRDSNEQF
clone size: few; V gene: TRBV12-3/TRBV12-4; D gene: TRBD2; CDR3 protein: ASSLAVFRTSGDNEQF
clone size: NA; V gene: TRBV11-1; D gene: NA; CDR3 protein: ASSLGYRATRSYNEQF
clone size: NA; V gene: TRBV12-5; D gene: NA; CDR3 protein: ASGQQSVVGPSLRDTQY
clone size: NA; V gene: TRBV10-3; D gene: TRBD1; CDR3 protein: AISGGQITQETQY
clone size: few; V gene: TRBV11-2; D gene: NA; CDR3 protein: ASSLYDNQPQH
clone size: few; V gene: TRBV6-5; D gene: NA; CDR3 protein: ASSYVAGFGSEQY
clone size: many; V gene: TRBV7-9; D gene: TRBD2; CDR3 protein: ASSPRTSGYTDTQY
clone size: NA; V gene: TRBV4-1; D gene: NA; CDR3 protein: ASSQGGGKGKYEQY
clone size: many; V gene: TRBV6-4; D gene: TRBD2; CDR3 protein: ASSRERGGQSEQF
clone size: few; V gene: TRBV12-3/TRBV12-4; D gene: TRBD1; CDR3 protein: ARTQGDYGYT
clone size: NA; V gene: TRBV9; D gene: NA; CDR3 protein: ASSVVSGDEQF
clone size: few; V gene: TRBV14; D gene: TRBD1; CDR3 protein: ASSQRGQTYEQY
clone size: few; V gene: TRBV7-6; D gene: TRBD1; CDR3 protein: ASSPGQLSYNEQF
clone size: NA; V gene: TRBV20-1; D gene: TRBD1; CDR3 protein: SADLSTDRFNGYT
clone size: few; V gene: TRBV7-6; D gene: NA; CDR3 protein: ASSSFVAAGELF
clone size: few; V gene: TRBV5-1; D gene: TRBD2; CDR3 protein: ASSFSAGITYEQY
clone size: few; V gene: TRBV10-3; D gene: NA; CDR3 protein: AISASGTLRETQY
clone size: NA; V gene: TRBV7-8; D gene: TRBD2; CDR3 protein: ASRSSGGVYEQY
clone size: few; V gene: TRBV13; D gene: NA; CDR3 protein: ASSRRQYEQY
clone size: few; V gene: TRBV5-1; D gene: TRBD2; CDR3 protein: ASSPGTSGRRDEQF
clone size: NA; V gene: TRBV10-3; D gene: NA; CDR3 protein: AISDPGVAYEQY
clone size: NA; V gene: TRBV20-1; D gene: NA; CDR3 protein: SAQGGGANTEAF
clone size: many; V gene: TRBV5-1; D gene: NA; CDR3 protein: ASSFEGLEQY
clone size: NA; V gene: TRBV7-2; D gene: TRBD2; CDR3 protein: ASSLSGTSGRWADTQY